The rows below give T cell receptor beta chains drawn from one sample of a study of human T cells and chemical hapten exposure. TCRdb analysed the RACE reads with MiXCR anew, one entry per CDR3 protein. This sample has tens of thousands of distinct CDR3 sequences, with 12% found just once. The sample consisted of whole blood, taken in connection with sensitization to the hapten diphenylcyclopropenone (DPC). These receptors originate from a woman aged 30 to 39 with alopecia areata. Some clones in this sample may be carry-over from other donors' samples. Both conserved end residues are part of each CDR3. The D gene is left open where the match is weak. Rows give clone size only sometimes, using once, few, many, or a class for an expanded clone.

cdr3_aa | cdr3_nt | j_call | v_call | d_call | clone_size
CSVPGGPADTQYF | TGCAGCGTTCCGGGAGGGCCCGCAGATACGCAGTATTTT | TRBJ2-3 | TRBV29-1 | TRBD2 | few
CASSPDTNYGYTF | TGTGCCAGCTCCCCGGACACTAACTATGGCTACACCTTC | TRBJ1-2 | TRBV18 | . | many
CASTQPGRSGTSYNEQFF | TGCGCCAGCACACAACCGGGGAGAAGCGGGACCTCCTACAATGAGCAGTTCTTC | TRBJ2-1 | TRBV10-1 | TRBD2 | many
CASSFYGGHDKKAFF | TGTGCCAGCAGCTTTTACGGGGGGCACGACAAAAAAGCTTTCTTT | TRBJ1-1 | TRBV11-2 | . | .
CSASGPVHEQYF | TGCAGTGCTAGCGGGCCAGTCCACGAGCAGTACTTC | TRBJ2-7 | TRBV20-1 | . | many
CASIFRGLGNEQFF | TGTGCCAGCATTTTCAGGGGGCTCGGAAATGAGCAGTTCTTC | TRBJ2-1 | TRBV28 | TRBD1 | few
CASSPGQYSNQPQHF | TGCGCCAGCAGCCCGGGACAGTATAGCAATCAGCCCCAGCATTTT | TRBJ1-5 | TRBV5-1 | TRBD1 | .
CASSVATRTKGQSKQPQHF | TGTGCCAGCAGCGTAGCTACTAGGACGAAGGGACAGTCTAAACAGCCCCAGCATTTT | TRBJ1-5 | TRBV9 | TRBD1 | .
CASSQVLNTEAFF | TGTGCCAGCAGCCAGGTCTTAAACACTGAAGCTTTCTTT | TRBJ1-1 | TRBV14 | . | many
CASSFMEGLAGVDEQFF | TGTGCCAGCAGCTTTATGGAGGGACTAGCGGGAGTGGATGAGCAGTTCTTC | TRBJ2-1 | TRBV11-2 | TRBD2 | few
CASSPLGGPGPYNEQFF | TGTGCCAGCTCACCACTGGGGGGCCCGGGACCGTACAATGAGCAGTTCTTC | TRBJ2-1 | TRBV18 | . | .
CASISKLAGGSTSTNEQFF | TGTGCCAGTATCTCCAAACTAGCGGGAGGTTCGACCTCTACCAATGAGCAGTTCTTC | TRBJ2-1 | TRBV19 | TRBD2 | many
CASSESGGVDEQYF | TGTGCCAGCAGTGAGTCGGGGGGAGTGGACGAGCAGTACTTC | TRBJ2-7 | TRBV25-1 | TRBD2 | few
CASRLQGQVRAGELFF | TGTGCCAGCAGGCTCCAGGGACAGGTGCGGGCCGGGGAGCTGTTTTTT | TRBJ2-2 | TRBV27 | TRBD1 | many
CSARDGQGHPYEQYF | TGCAGTGCTAGAGATGGACAGGGACATCCCTACGAGCAGTACTTC | TRBJ2-7 | TRBV20-1 | TRBD1 | .
CSARDGPSGFVGEQFF | TGCAGTGCTAGAGATGGGCCTAGCGGGTTCGTCGGTGAGCAGTTCTTC | TRBJ2-1 | TRBV20-1 | TRBD2 | few
CASSSHRSTNSGANVLTF | TGTGCCAGCAGTTCCCACCGATCGACCAACTCTGGGGCCAACGTCCTGACTTTC | TRBJ2-6 | TRBV6-2/TRBV6-3 | . | .
CSAAIGQGLEQYF | TGCAGTGCTGCTATTGGACAGGGCCTCGAGCAGTACTTC | TRBJ2-7 | TRBV20-1 | TRBD1 | few
CASSRDRATNEKLFF | TGTGCCAGCTCGAGAGACAGAGCAACTAATGAAAAACTGTTTTTT | TRBJ1-4 | TRBV18 | . | many
CSVEGAGGPSSYNEQFF | TGCAGCGTCGAAGGCGCGGGAGGGCCGAGCTCCTACAATGAGCAGTTCTTC | TRBJ2-1 | TRBV29-1 | TRBD2 | .
CASSLRGDREQFF | TGTGCCAGCAGCTTACGGGGGGACAGAGAGCAGTTCTTC | TRBJ2-1 | TRBV11-3 | . | few
CASSLLPGRRGNQPQHF | TGTGCCAGCAGTTTACTTCCAGGGAGGAGGGGCAATCAGCCCCAGCATTTT | TRBJ1-5 | TRBV28 | . | .
CASSLGSGGFETKNIQYF | TGTGCCAGCAGCTTAGGGTCTGGCGGATTTGAGACCAAAAACATTCAGTACTTC | TRBJ2-4 | TRBV7-6 | . | .
CASSPAGGRTGVIETQYF | TGTGCCAGCAGCCCCGCGGGAGGAAGGACAGGGGTGATTGAGACCCAGTACTTC | TRBJ2-5 | TRBV7-6 | . | many
CASSPGSRGFLDEQYF | TGCGCCAGCAGCCCAGGGTCAAGGGGGTTCCTGGACGAGCAGTACTTC | TRBJ2-7 | TRBV10-1 | . | many
CASRAQGMNSPLHF | TGTGCCAGCAGGGCACAGGGAATGAATTCACCCCTCCACTTT | TRBJ1-6 | TRBV6-4 | . | .